This TCR beta chain was identified in a study of T cell responses to AZD1222 COVID-19 vaccine. The data were produced by immunoSEQ multiplex PCR, yet TCRdb's version contains in-frame clones alone and is incomplete. This table has roughly 150,000 clones, approximately 94% appearing once. Whole-study findings and limits: Spike-specific TCR breadth and depth rose after two AZD1222 doses. Every sample of the repertoires postdated the peak T cell response. Nearly half of spike-specific TCRs reportedly target variant regions that are unmutated in the B.1.351 and B.1.1.7 variants.

In the case of this clone: No antigen is known for it. A junction end diverges from the germline sequence, so it may reflect a read error.

This receptor was identified in an adult in good health. Sequenced material: peripheral blood, taken on day 0 of AZD1222 vaccination.

CDR3 protein: CASSYSPGTKYGYTF. The CDR3 nucleotides read TGTGCCAGCAGTTACTCCCCCGGGACTAAGTATGGCTACACCTTC. The chain uses TRBV6-5 and TRBJ1-2; D is possibly TRBD1 (5 bases). The CDR3 covers 15 residues. Germline values: CDR1 MNHEY, CDR2 SVGAGI.